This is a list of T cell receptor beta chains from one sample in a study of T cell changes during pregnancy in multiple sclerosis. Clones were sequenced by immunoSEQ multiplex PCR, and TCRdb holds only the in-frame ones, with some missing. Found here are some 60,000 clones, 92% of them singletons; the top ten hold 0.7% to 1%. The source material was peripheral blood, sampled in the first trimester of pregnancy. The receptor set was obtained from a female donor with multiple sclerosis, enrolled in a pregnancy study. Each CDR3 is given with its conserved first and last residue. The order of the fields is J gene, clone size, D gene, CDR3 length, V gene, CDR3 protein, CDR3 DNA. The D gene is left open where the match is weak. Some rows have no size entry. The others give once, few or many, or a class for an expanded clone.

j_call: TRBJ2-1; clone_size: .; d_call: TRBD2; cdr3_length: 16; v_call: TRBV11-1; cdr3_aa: CASSRSTSGNYNEQFF; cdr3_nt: TGTGCCAGCAGCCGCTCGACTAGCGGGAACTACAATGAGCAGTTCTTC
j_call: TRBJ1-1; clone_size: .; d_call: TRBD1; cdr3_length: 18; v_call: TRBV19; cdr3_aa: CASSPRGTGSPLRPEAFF; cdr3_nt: TGTGCCAGTAGTCCCCGGGGGACAGGAAGCCCTTTGCGGCCTGAAGCTTTCTTT
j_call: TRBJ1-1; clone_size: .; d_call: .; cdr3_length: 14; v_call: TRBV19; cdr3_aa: CASSAQGMGTEAFF; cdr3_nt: TGTGCCAGTAGTGCACAGGGTATGGGCACTGAAGCTTTCTTT
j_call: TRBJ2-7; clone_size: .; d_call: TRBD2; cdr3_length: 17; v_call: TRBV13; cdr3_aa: CASSPMAGLAGGYEQYF; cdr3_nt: TGTGCCAGCAGCCCGATGGCGGGACTAGCGGGGGGGTACGAGCAGTACTTC
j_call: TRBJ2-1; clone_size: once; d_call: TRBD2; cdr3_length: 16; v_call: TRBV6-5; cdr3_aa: CASSYPGLRPYNEQFF; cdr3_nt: TGTGCCAGCAGTTACCCGGGACTACGCCCCTACAATGAGCAGTTCTTC
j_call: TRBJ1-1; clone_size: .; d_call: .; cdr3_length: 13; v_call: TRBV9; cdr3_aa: CASSVNPGGEAFF; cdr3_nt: TGTGCCAGCAGCGTAAACCCCGGGGGTGAAGCTTTCTTT
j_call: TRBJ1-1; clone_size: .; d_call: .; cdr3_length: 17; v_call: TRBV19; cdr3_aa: CASSIPGIPVANTEAFF; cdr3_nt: TGTGCCAGTAGTATCCCGGGGATCCCCGTAGCCAACACTGAAGCTTTCTTT
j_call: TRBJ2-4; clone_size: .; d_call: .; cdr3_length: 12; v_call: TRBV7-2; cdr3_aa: CASSPLPDIQYF; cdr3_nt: TGTGCCAGCAGCCCGCTTCCGGACATTCAGTACTTC
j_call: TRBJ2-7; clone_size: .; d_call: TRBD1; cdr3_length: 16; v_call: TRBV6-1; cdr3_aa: CASSEVRDRVPYEQYF; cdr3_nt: TGTGCCAGCAGTGAAGTCCGGGACAGGGTCCCCTACGAGCAGTACTTC
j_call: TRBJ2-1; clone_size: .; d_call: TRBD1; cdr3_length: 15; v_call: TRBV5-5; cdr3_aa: CASRREPQGWNEQFF; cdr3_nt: TGTGCCAGCCGTAGGGAACCACAGGGGTGGAATGAGCAGTTCTTC
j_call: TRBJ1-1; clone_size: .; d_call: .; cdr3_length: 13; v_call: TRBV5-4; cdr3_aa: CASSLDEGTEAFF; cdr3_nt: TGTGCCAGCAGCTTGGATGAGGGAACTGAAGCTTTCTTT
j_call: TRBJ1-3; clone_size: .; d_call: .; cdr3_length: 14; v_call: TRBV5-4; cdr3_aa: CASSSQATGNTIYF; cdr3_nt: TGTGCCAGCAGCTCACAGGCAACTGGAAACACCATATATTTT
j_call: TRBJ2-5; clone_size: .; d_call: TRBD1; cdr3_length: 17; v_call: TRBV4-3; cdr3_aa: CASSHFGGQGAGETQYF; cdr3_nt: TGCGCCAGCAGCCACTTCGGCGGACAGGGGGCCGGGGAGACCCAGTACTTC
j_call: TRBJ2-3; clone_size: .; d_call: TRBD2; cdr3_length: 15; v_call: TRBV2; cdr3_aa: CASRPSGVRTDTQYF; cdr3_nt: TGTGCCAGCAGACCTAGCGGGGTAAGGACAGATACGCAGTATTTT
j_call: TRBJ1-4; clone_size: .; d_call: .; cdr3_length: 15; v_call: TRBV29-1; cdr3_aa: CSVEIPGGGHEKLFF; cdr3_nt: TGCAGCGTTGAGATCCCGGGAGGGGGTCATGAAAAACTGTTTTTT
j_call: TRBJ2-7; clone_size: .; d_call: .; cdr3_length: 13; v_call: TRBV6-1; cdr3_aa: CAAKRAVSYEQYF; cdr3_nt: TGTGCCGCAAAGAGAGCGGTATCCTACGAGCAGTACTTC
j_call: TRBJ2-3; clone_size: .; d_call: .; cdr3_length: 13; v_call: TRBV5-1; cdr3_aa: CASSFRVTDTQYF; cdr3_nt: TGCGCCAGCAGCTTCCGGGTCACAGATACGCAGTATTTT
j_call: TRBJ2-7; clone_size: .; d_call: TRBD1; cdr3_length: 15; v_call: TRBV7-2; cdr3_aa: CASSRPTGNSYEQYF; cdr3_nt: TGTGCCAGCAGCCGCCCGACAGGGAACTCCTACGAGCAGTACTTC
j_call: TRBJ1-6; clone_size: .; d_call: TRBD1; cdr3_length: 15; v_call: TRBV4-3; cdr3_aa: CASSQEDRTSSPLHF; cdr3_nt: TGCGCCAGCAGCCAAGAGGACAGGACGTCTTCACCCCTCCACTTT
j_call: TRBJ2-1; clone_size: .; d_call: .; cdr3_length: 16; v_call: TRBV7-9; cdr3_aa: CASSLAEGSSYNEQFF; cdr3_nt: TGTGCCAGCAGCTTAGCGGAGGGGAGCTCCTACAATGAGCAGTTCTTC
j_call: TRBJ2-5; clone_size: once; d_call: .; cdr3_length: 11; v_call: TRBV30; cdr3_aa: CAWSLQETQYF; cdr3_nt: TGTGCCTGGAGCCTTCAAGAGACCCAGTACTTC
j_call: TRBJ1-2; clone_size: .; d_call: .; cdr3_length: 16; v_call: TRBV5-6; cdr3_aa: CASSLGPLTANYGYTF; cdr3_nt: TGTGCCAGCAGCTTAGGCCCATTGACAGCGAACTATGGCTACACCTTC
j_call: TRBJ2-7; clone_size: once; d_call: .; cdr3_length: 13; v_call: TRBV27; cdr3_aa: CASSLRGWDEQYF; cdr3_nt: TGTGCCAGCAGTCTCAGGGGTTGGGACGAGCAGTACTTC
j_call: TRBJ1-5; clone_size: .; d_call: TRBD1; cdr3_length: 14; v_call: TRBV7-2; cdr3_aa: CASSLAGQGEPQHF; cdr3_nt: TGTGCCAGCAGCTTAGCCGGACAGGGCGAGCCCCAGCATTTT
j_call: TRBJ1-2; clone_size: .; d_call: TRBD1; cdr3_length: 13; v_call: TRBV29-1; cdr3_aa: CSPAGDRAGGYTF; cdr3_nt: TGCAGCCCTGCCGGGGACAGGGCTGGTGGCTACACCTTC
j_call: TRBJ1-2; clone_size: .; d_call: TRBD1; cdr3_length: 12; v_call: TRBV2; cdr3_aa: CASSTRGFGYTF; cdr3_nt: TGTGCCAGCAGTACCAGGGGGTTTGGCTACACCTTC
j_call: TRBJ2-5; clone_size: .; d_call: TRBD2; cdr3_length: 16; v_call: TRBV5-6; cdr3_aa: CASSLLAGGYQETQYF; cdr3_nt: TGTGCCAGCAGCTTGTTAGCGGGGGGGTACCAAGAGACCCAGTACTTC
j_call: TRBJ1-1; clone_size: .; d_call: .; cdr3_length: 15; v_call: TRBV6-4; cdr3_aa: CASSLVPGSGTEAFF; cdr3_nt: TGTGCCAGCAGCCTCGTCCCGGGGTCAGGAACTGAAGCTTTCTTT
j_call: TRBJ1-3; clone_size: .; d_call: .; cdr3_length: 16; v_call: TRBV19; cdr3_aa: CASSIPNGGSGNTIYF; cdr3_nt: TGTGCCAGTAGTATTCCTAATGGAGGCTCTGGAAACACCATATATTTT
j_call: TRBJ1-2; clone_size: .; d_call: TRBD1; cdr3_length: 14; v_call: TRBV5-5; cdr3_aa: CASSVTGGNYGYTF; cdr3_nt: TGTGCCAGCAGCGTAACAGGGGGCAACTATGGCTACACCTTC
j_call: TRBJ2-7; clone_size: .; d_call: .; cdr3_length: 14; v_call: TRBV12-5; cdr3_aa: CASGLSGRAYEQYF; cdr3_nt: TGTGCTAGTGGACTTTCGGGAAGGGCCTACGAGCAGTACTTC
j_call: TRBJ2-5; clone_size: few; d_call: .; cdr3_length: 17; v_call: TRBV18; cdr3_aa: CASSPGPSTPLRETQYF; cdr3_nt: TGTGCCAGCTCACCTGGGCCAAGTACCCCACTTCGAGAGACCCAGTACTTC
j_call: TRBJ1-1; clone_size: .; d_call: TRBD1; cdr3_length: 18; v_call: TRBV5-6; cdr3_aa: CASSLLQGAANSNTEAFF; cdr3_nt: TGTGCCAGCAGCTTACTACAGGGGGCCGCAAACTCAAACACTGAAGCTTTCTTT
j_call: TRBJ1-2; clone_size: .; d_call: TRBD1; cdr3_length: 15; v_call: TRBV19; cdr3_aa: CASSRGQGDSYGYTF; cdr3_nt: TGTGCCAGTAGTAGGGGACAGGGCGACAGCTATGGCTACACCTTC
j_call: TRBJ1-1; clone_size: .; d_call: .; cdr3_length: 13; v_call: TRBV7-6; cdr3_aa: CASSLGQGTEAFF; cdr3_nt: TGTGCCAGCAGCTTAGGGCAGGGTACTGAAGCTTTCTTT
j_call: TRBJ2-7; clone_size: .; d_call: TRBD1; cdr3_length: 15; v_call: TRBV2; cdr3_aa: CASSGTGEATYEQYF; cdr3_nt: TGTGCCAGCAGTGGGACAGGGGAAGCCACCTACGAGCAGTACTTC
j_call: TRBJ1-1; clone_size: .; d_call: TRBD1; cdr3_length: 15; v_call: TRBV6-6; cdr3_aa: CASRTPDRGLSEAFF; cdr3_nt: TGTGCCAGCAGAACCCCCGACAGGGGGCTCTCTGAAGCTTTCTTT
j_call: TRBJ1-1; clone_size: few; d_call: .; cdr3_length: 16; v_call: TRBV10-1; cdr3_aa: CASSETRTVENTEAFF; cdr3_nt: TGCGCCAGCAGTGAAACCCGGACAGTAGAGAACACTGAAGCTTTCTTT
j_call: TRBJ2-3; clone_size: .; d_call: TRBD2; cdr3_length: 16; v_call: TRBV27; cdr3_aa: CASSSSTSGSTDTQYF; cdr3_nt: TGTGCCAGCAGTTCCAGTACTAGCGGAAGCACAGATACGCAGTATTTT
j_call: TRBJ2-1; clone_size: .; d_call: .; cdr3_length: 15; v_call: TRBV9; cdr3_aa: CASSPRGGLSDEQFF; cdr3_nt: TGTGCCAGCAGCCCCCGCGGGGGCCTTAGCGATGAGCAGTTCTTC
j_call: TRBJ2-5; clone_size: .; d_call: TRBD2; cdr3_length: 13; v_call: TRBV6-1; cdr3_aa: CASSGTSGGTQYF; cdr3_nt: TGTGCCAGCAGTGGGACTAGCGGGGGAACCCAGTACTTC
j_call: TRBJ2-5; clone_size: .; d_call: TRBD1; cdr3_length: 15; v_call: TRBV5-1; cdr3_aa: CASSRDGQGFETQYF; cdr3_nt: TGCGCCAGCAGCCGGGATGGACAGGGCTTTGAGACCCAGTACTTC
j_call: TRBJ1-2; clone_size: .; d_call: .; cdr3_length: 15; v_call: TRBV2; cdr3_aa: CASSGTGPRTGGYTF; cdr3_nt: TGTGCCAGCAGTGGTACAGGGCCGCGGACGGGGGGCTACACCTTC
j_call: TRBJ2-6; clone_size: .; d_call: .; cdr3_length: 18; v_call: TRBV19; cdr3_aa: CASSILTGLALGANVLTF; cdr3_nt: TGTGCCAGTAGTATTCTCACAGGGCTTGCTTTGGGGGCCAACGTCCTGACTTTC
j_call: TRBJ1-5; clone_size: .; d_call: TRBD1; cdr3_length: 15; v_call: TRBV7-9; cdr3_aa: CASSSGTGGDQPQHF; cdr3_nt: TGTGCCAGCAGCTCCGGGACAGGGGGCGACCAGCCCCAGCATTTT
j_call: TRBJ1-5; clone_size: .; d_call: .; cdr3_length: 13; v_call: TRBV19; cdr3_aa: CASSSRSRQPQHF; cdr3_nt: TGTGCCAGTAGTTCCCGGTCGCGTCAGCCCCAGCATTTT
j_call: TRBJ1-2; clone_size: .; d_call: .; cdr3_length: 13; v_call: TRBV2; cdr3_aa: CASSVVANYGYTF; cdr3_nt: TGTGCCAGCAGTGTGGTCGCGAACTATGGCTACACCTTC
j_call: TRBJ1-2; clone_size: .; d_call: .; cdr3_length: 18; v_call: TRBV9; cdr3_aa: CASSVAPQGAGRKLGYTF; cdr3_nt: TGTGCCAGCAGCGTAGCCCCACAAGGGGCAGGGCGCAAGTTGGGCTACACCTTC
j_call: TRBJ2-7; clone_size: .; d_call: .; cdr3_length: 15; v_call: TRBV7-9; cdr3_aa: CASSLGQLASYEQYF; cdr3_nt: TGTGCCAGCAGCTTAGGTCAGCTAGCCTCCTACGAGCAGTACTTC
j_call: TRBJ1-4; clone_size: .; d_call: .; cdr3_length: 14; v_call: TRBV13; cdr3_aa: CASSRGTTPQKLFF; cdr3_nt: TGTGCCAGCAGCCGGGGGACCACACCACAAAAACTGTTTTTT
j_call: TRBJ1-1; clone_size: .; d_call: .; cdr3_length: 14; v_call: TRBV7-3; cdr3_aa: CASSLGQASTEAFF; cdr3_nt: TGTGCCAGCAGCTTAGGGCAGGCGAGCACTGAAGCTTTCTTT
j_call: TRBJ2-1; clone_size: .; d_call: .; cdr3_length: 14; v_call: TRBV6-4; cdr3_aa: CASSETGGHNEQFF; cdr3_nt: TGTGCCAGCAGTGAAACTGGCGGCCACAATGAGCAGTTCTTC
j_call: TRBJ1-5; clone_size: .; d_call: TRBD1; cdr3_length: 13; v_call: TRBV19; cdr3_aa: CASHRGTHQPQHF; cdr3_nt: TGTGCCAGTCACAGGGGGACACATCAGCCCCAGCATTTT